This T cell receptor beta chain emerged from a study of cytomegalovirus exposure and HLA in healthy donors. Study-level findings and limits: An observed cluster of highly shared sequence variants was recorded as a likely sequencing artifact.

Vbeta (60) and Jbeta (13) primers were used in the PCR. Profiled with immunoSEQ multiplex PCR; TCRdb holds only in-frame clones, not every one. The sample shows 95,000 to 150,000 clones, around two thirds of them seen only once. The junction had 8 bases not matched to a gene; V was cut back by 3 bases and J by 5 bases. Germline V CDR1 and CDR2: GTSNPN, SVGIG (reference sequence). CDR3 length equals 14 residues. With respect to this clone: Its antigen is still unknown.

Sequenced input: PBMCs. This receptor was identified in a man aged 55 to 70 in good health and CMV-seropositive. V gene TRBV30 combines with J gene TRBJ2-3; the match to TRBD1 covers 7 bases. CDR3 sequence reads: CAWRRRQGGDTQYF. The CDR3 DNA is TGTGCCTGGAGAAGGAGACAGGGTGGAGATACGCAGTATTTT.